A single sample gave rise to the 13 T cell receptor beta chains below, sequenced in a study of T cell clonality in common variable immunodeficiency. Profiled with immunoSEQ multiplex PCR; TCRdb holds only in-frame clones, not every one. The sample presents approximately 52,000 clones, none singletons. The sample was peripheral blood mononuclear cells. The receptors come from a person aged 18 to 75 in good health.

This clone has at least ten counts. Read coverage stops 3 residues before the CDR3 terminus; the germline J gene supplies the remainder. The chain couples TRBV30 to TRBJ2-7; possible D gene TRBD1, 6 bases. CDR1 is GTSNPN, CDR2 SVGIG, per germline (reference sequence). CDR3 length equals 12 residues. The V end lost 3 bases, the J end lost 2 bases, and 8 bases lay between the germline ends. The sequenced CDR3 bases are TGTGCCTGGAGCGACAGGACCTACGAG. This translates into CAWSDRTYE. The whole CDR3 is CAWSDRTYEQYF.

This clone has ten or more counts. Here the CDR3 reads CASSESPSGTGELFF. The CDR3 bases that were read are TGTGCCAGCAGTGAATCCCCCAGCGGCACCGGGGAG. The chain joins TRBV25-1 to TRBJ2-2; possibly TRBD2 for D (5 bases). The CDR3 goes on 3 residues after the read ends, and that part is filled in from the germline J gene. The germline gives CDR1 MGHDK, CDR2 SYGVNS. CDR3 length: 15 residues. With 1 base removed from V and 4 bases from J, the gap between germline ends came to 10 bases.

This clone was observed many times. The sequenced fragment ends 3 residues before the CDR3 boundary, so the rest is inferred from the germline J gene. J is TRBJ2-1 and V is TRBV5-1, with 10 bases identical to TRBD2. The V and J ends lost 4 bases and 9 bases, in that order; junction bases with no gene match: 7. Germline V gene data show CDR1 as SGHRS and CDR2 as YFSETQ. This CDR3 has 14 residues. CDR3 DNA, as far as it was read: TGCGCCAGCAGCCCTAGCGGGAGAGGGCGTGAG. This encodes CASSPSGRGRE. In full, the CDR3 reads CASSPSGRGREQFF. Full variable domain (rest looked up from reference TRBV5-1 and TRBJ2-1): KAGVTQTPRYLIKTRGQQVTLSCSPISGHRSVSWYQQTPGQGLQFLFEYFSETQRNKGNFPGRFSGRQFSNSRSEMNVSTLELGDSALYLCASSPSGRGREQFFGPGTRLTVL.

This clone was recorded many times. With the read ending 3 residues before the CDR3 end, the germline J gene is used to fill in that end. The chain combines TRBV20-1 with TRBJ2-3; TRBD2 aligns across 8 bases. The V and J ends lost 3 bases and 4 bases, in that order; junction bases with no gene match: 6. Germline V gives CDR1 DFQATT, CDR2 SNEGSKA (reference sequence). The CDR3 consists of 14 residues. The CDR3 loop reads CSASRGRPADTQYF. The CDR3 DNA, read in part, is TGCAGTGCTAGTCGCGGGAGGCCCGCAGATACG.

The table lists this clone with a few counts. The read terminates 3 residues ahead of where the CDR3 ends, so the germline J gene completes it. This rearrangement joins TRBV7-9 to TRBJ2-2; D possibly matches TRBD1 or TRBD2 (5 bases each). The CDR3 runs to 14 residues. Germline loops: CDR1 SEHNR, CDR2 FQNEAQ (reference sequence). The covered CDR3 bases are TGTGCCAGCAGCCGACCTGAGGGGCTTGAAAAG. The encoded protein is CASSRPEGLEK. The CDR3 in its entirety is CASSRPEGLEKLFF. Together with reference TRBV7-9 and TRBJ2-2, the CDR3 gives the full variable domain: DTGVSQNPRHKITKRGQNVTFRCDPISEHNRLYWYRQTLGQGPEFLTYFQNEAQLEKSRLLSDRFSAERPKGSFSTLEIQRTEQGDSAMYLCASSRPEGLEKLFFGEGSRLTVL.

Many counts were recorded for this clone. CDR3 DNA, as far as it was read: TGTGCCAGCAGCCCGCCGGGTGGCGAG. Translated, it gives CASSPPGGE. The whole CDR3 protein reads CASSPPGGEQYF. V gene TRBV7-6 combines with J gene TRBJ2-7; D remains unclear. The sequence runs out 3 residues before the end of the CDR3; the remainder is reconstructed from the germline J gene. This CDR3 contains 12 residues. Germline V gene lookup returns CDR1 SGHVS and CDR2 FNYEAQ. Trimming removed 5 bases from V and 6 bases from J, with 11 bases in between.

At least ten counts were recorded for this clone. From the germline J gene comes the end of the CDR3, since the read stops 3 residues before it. The chain has TRBV4-1 and TRBJ2-7, with 8 bases aligning to TRBD2. Germline V gives CDR1 MGHRA, CDR2 YSYEKL. The V gene end was trimmed by 1 base and the J gene end by 5 bases; junction bases not matched to a gene: 4. The CDR3 has 14 amino acids. The sequenced part of the CDR3 DNA is TGCGCCAGCAGCCAAGTGCGGGAGGTTAACGAG. Translating it yields CASSQVREVNE. The whole CDR3 protein is CASSQVREVNEQYF.

At least ten counts were recorded for this clone. The CDR3 end lies 3 residues beyond the end of the read and is filled in from the germline J gene. This sequence joins TRBV6-1 and TRBJ1-6; D is possibly TRBD1 (6 bases). CDR3 length: 14 residues. V dropped 2 bases and J dropped 7 bases, with 9 bases sitting between them. Per germline, CDR1 MNHNS and CDR2 SASEGT. The CDR3 spells CASSELDRNSPLHF. CDR3 bases read: TGTGCCAGCAGTGAACTTGACAGGAATTCACCC.

This clone occurred many times. Sequencing ends 3 residues short of the CDR3 end; the germline J gene provides the rest. The chain carries TRBV2 and TRBJ2-3, with 11 bases lining up with TRBD2. With 7 bases clipped from V and 3 bases from J, the junction kept 0 bases outside the gene matches. The germline gives CDR1 SNHLY, CDR2 FYNNEI. The CDR3 covers 13 residues. CDR3 DNA, as far as it was read: TGTGCCAGCATAGCGGGAGGGACAGATACG. Encoded protein: CASIAGGTDT. The whole CDR3 region reads CASIAGGTDTQYF.

At least ten counts were recorded for this clone. The observed sequence ends 3 residues before the CDR3 terminus, with the missing tail filled in from the germline J gene. The J gene is TRBJ2-6, the V gene TRBV7-8; 11 positions match TRBD1. The germline CDR1 and CDR2 sequences are SGHVS and FQNEAQ. V lost 5 bases, J lost 2 bases, and 5 bases stayed unmatched. This CDR3 spans 17 amino acids. CDR3 region: CASSRRDRGTGANVLTF. The covered CDR3 bases are TGTGCCAGCAGCCGACGGGACAGGGGGACTGGGGCCAACGTC. The full variable domain, its missing parts supplied by reference TRBV7-8 and TRBJ2-6, is GAGVSQSPRYKVAKRGQDVALRCDPISGHVSLFWYQQALGQGPEFLTYFQNEAQLDKSGLPSDRFFAERPEGSVSTLKIQRTQQEDSAVYLCASSRRDRGTGANVLTFGAGSRLTVL.

This clone was seen many times. The read terminates 3 residues before the CDR3 end, so the remaining end is supplied by the germline J gene. The J gene is TRBJ2-3, the V gene TRBV10-3, with TRBD1 matching over 8 bases. CDR1 and CDR2 (germline): ENHRY, SYGVKD. This CDR3 comprises 15 residues. Trimming removed 4 bases from V and 3 bases from J; junction bases left unmatched: 6. The covered CDR3 bases are TGTGCCATCAGTGTGGGGGACAGGTGGACAGATACG. Amino acids: CAISVGDRWTDT. The whole CDR3 protein reads CAISVGDRWTDTQYF.

This clone was observed a handful of times. Sequencing ends 3 residues short of the CDR3 end; the germline J gene provides the rest. V and J are TRBV30 and TRBJ1-2; unclear D gene. The CDR3 loop spans 11 amino acids. CDR1 and CDR2 (germline): GTSNPN, SVGIG (reference sequence). This CDR3 is CAWSVADTYTF. The sequenced CDR3 bases are TGTGCCTGGAGTGTGGCAGATACC.

This clone was seen ten or more times. The read is 3 residues too short to cover the CDR3 end, so that end is filled in from the germline J gene. This sequence joins TRBV7-8 and TRBJ2-5; D is unclear. The germline V and J ends were trimmed by 5 bases and 5 bases, with 15 bases remaining between them. The CDR3 has 14 amino acids. CDR1 SGHVS and CDR2 FQNEAQ come from the germline V gene. Partial CDR3 DNA: TGTGCCAGCAGCCCCTGGGCAGTTCACGAGACC. Protein sequence: CASSPWAVHET. The CDR3 in full is CASSPWAVHETQYF.